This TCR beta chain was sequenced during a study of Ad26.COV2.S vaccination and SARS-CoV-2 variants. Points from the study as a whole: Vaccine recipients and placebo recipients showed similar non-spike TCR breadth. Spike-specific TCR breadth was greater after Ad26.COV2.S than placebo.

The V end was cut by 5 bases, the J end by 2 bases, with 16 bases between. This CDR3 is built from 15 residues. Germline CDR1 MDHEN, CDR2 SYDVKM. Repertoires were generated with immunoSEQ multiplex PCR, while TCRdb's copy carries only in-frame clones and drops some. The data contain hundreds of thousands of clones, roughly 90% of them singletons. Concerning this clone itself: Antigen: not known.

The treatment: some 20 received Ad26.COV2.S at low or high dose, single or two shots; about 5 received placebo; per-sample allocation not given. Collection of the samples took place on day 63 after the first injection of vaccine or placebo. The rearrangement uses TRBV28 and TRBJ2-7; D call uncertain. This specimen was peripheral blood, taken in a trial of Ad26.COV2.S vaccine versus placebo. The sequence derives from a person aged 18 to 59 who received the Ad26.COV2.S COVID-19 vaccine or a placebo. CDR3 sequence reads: CASSKSFPGTYEQYF. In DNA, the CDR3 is TGTGCCAGCAGTAAATCTTTCCCAGGTACCTACGAGCAGTACTTC.